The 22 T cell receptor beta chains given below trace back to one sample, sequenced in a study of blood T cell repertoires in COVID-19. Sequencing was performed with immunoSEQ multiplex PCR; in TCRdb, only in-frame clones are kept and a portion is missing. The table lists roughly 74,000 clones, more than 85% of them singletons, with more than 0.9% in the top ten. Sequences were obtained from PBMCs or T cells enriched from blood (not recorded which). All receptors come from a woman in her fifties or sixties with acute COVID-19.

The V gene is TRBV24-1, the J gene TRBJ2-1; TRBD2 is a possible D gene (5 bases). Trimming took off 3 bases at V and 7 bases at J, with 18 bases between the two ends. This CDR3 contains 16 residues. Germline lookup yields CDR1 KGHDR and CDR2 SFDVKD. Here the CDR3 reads CATSDLYTAGRNEQFF. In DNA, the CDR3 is TGTGCCACCAGTGATCTCTATACTGCTGGGAGAAATGAGCAGTTCTTC.

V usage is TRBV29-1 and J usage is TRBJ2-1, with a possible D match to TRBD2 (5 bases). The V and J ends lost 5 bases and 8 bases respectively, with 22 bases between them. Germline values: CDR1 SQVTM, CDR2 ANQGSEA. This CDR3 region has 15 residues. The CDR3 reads CSVKIPSDSWDEQFF. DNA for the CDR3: TGCAGCGTTAAAATTCCTTCGGACTCCTGGGATGAGCAGTTCTTC.

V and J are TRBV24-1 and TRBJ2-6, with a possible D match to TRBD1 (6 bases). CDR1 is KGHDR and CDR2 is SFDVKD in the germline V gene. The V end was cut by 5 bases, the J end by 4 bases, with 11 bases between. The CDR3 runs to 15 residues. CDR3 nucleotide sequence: TGTGCCACCAGTGGGCCAGGGGCCGGGGCCAACGTCCTGACTTTC. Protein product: CATSGPGAGANVLTF.

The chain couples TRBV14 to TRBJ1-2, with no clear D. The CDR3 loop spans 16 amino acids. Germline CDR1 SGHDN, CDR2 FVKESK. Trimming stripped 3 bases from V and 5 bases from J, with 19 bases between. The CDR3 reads CASSQGSWAGPYGYTF. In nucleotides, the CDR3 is TGTGCCAGCAGCCAGGGTTCGTGGGCTGGTCCTTATGGCTACACCTTC. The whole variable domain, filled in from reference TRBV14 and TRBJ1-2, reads EAGVTQFPSHSVIEKGQTVTLRCDPISGHDNLYWYRRVMGKEIKFLLHFVKESKQDESGMPNNRFLAERTGGTYSTLKVQPAELEDSGVYFCASSQGSWAGPYGYTFGSGTRLTVV.

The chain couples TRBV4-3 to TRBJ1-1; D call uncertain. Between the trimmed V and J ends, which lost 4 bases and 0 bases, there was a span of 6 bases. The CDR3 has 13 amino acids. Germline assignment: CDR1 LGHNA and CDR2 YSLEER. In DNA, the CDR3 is TGCGCCAGCAGCCTCGTCGTGAACACTGAAGCTTTCTTT. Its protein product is CASSLVVNTEAFF.

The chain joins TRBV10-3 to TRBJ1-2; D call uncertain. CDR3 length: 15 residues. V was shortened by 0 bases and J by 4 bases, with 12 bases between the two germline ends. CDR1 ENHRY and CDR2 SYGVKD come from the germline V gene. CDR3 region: CAISESLQSFYGYTF. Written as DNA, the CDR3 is TGTGCCATCAGTGAGTCGTTACAGTCTTTCTATGGCTACACCTTC.

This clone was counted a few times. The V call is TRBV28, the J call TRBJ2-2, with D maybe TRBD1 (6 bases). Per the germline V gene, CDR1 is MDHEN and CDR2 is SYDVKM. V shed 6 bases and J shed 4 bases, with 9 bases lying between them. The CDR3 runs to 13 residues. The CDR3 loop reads CASRGQTTGELFF. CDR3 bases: TGTGCCAGCAGAGGACAGACCACCGGGGAGCTGTTTTTT.

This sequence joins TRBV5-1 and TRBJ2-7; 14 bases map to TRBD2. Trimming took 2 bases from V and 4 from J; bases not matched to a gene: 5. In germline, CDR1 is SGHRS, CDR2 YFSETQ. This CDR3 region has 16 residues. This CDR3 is CASSFGTSGSLYEQYF. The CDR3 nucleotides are TGCGCCAGCAGCTTCGGGACTAGCGGGAGTCTGTACGAGCAGTACTTC.

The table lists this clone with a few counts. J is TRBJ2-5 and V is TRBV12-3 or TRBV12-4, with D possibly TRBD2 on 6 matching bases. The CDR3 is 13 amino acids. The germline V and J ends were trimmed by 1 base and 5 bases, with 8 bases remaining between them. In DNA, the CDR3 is TGTGCCAGCAGTTTAGGACTAGGGGAGACCCAGTACTTC. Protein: CASSLGLGETQYF.

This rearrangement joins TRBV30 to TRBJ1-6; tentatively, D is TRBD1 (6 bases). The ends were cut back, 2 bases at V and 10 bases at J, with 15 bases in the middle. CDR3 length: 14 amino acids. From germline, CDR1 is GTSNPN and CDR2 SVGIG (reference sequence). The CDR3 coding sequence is TGTGCCTGGAGTCTTGCAGGGAGGGGGTCACCCCTCCACTTT. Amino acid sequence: CAWSLAGRGSPLHF.

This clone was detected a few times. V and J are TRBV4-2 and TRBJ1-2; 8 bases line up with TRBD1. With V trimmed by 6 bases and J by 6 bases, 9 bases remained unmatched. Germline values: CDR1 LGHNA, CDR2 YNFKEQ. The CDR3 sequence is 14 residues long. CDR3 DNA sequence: TGTGCCAGCAGAGGGGGAACAGGGGGTAATGGCTACACCTTC. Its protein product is CASRGGTGGNGYTF.

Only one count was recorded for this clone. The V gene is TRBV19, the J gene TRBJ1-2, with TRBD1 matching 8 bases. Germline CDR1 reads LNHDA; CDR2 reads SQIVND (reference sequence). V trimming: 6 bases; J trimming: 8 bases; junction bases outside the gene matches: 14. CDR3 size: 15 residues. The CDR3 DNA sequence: TGTGCCAGTAGGGATGACAGGGGAGCTTCTTACGGCTACACCTTC. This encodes CASRDDRGASYGYTF. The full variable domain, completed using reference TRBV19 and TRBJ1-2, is DGGITQSPKYLFRKEGQNVTLSCEQNLNHDAMYWYRQDPGQGLRLIYYSQIVNDFQKGDIAEGYSVSREKKESFPLTVTSAQKNPTAFYLCASRDDRGASYGYTFGSGTRLTVV.

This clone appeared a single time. CDR3 nucleotide sequence: TGTGCCAGCAGGCCGAACAGGGGCAATGAGCAGTTCTTC. Amino acid sequence: CASRPNRGNEQFF. V is TRBV11-1 and J is TRBJ2-1; 7 bases map to TRBD1. CDR3 length: 13 amino acids. V was clipped by 6 bases and J by 6 bases; unmatched bases: 5. CDR1 is SGHAT, CDR2 FQDESV, per germline (reference sequence). Together with reference TRBV11-1 and TRBJ2-1, the CDR3 gives the full variable domain: EAEVAQSPRYKITEKSQAVAFWCDPISGHATLYWYRQILGQGPELLVQFQDESVVDDSQLPKDRFSAERLKGVDSTLKIQPAELGDSAMYLCASRPNRGNEQFFGPGTRLTVL.

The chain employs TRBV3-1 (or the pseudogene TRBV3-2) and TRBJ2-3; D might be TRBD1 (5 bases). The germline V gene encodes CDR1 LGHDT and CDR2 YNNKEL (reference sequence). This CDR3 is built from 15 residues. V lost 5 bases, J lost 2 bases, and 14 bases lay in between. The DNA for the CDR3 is TGTGCCAGCAGCGAGAGACTTGGGGCCACAGATACGCAGTATTTT. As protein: CASSERLGATDTQYF.

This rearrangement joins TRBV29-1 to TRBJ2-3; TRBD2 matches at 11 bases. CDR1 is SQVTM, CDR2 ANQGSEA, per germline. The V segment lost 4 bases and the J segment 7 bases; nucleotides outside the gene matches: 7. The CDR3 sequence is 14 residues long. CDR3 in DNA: TGCAGCGTTGTGCTAGCGGGAGGTTCAAATACGCAGTATTTT. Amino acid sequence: CSVVLAGGSNTQYF.

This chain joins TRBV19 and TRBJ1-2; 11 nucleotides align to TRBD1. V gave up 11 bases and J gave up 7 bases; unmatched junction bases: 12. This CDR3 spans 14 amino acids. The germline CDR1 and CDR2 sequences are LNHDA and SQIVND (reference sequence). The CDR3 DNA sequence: TGTGCCCTCTCTGACGGACAGGGGGCTGGTGGCTACACCTTC. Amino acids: CALSDGQGAGGYTF. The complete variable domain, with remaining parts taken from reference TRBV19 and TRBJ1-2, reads DGGITQSPKYLFRKEGQNVTLSCEQNLNHDAMYWYRQDPGQGLRLIYYSQIVNDFQKGDIAEGYSVSREKKESFPLTVTSAQKNPTAFYLCALSDGQGAGGYTFGSGTRLTVV.

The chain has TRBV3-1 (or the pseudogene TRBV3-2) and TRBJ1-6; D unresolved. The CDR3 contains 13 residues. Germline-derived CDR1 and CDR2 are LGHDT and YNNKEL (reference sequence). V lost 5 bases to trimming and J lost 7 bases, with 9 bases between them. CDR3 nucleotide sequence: TGTGCCAGCAGCTCACAGTTCAATTCACCCCTCCACTTT. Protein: CASSSQFNSPLHF.

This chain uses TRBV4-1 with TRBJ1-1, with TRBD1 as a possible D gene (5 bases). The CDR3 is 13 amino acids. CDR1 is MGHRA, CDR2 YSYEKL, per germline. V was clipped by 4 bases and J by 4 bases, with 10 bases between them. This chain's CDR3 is CASSPGHSTEAFF. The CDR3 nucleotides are TGCGCCAGCAGCCCCGGACATAGCACTGAAGCTTTCTTT.

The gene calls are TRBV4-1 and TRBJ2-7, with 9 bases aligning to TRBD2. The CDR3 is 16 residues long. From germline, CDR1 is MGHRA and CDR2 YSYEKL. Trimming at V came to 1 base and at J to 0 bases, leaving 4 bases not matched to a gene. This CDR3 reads CASSQGATSGSYEQYF. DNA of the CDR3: TGCGCCAGCAGCCAAGGGGCGACTAGCGGCTCCTACGAGCAGTACTTC.

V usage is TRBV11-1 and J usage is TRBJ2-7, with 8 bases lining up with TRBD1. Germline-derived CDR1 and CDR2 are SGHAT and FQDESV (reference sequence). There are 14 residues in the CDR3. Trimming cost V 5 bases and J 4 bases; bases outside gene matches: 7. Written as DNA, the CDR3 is TGTGCCAGCAGCAACAGGGGGGCTCCTTACGAGCAGTACTTC. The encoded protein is CASSNRGAPYEQYF.

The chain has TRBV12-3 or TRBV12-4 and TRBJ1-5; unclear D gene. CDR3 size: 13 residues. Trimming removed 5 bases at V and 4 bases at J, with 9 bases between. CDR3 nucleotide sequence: TGTGCCAGCAGTCCCACGGGGAATCAGCCCCAGCATTTT. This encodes CASSPTGNQPQHF.

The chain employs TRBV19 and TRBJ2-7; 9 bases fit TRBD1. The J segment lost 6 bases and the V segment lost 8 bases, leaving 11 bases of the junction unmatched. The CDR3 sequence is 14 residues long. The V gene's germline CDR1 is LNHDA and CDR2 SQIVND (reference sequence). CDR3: CASSFLGQGTEQYF. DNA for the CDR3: TGTGCCAGTTCCTTTCTGGGACAGGGAACCGAGCAGTACTTC. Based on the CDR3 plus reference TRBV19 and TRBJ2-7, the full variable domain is DGGITQSPKYLFRKEGQNVTLSCEQNLNHDAMYWYRQDPGQGLRLIYYSQIVNDFQKGDIAEGYSVSREKKESFPLTVTSAQKNPTAFYLCASSFLGQGTEQYFGPGTRLTVT.